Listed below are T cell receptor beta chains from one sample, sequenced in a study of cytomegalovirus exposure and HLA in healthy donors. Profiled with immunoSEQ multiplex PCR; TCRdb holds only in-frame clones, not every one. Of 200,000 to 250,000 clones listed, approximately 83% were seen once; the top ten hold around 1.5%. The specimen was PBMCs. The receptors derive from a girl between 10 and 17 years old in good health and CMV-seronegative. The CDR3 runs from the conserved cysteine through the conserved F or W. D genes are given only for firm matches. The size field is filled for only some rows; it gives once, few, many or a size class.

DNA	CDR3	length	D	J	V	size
TGTGCCAGCAGTGAAGTGAGTCAGGGGAGCTATGGCTACACCTTC	CASSEVSQGSYGYTF	15	.	TRBJ1-2	TRBV2	.
TGTGCCATCAGTGAGTACTCAGGGGGCAAGGCCTACGAGCAGTACTTC	CAISEYSGGKAYEQYF	16	TRBD1	TRBJ2-7	TRBV10-3	.
TGTGCCAGCAGTGAAGCATCGGGACAGCGCAATCAGCCCCAGCATTTT	CASSEASGQRNQPQHF	16	TRBD1	TRBJ1-5	TRBV6-1	.
TGTGCCAGCAAATCAAGGGGGGGGACTAGCGCCTACAATGAGCAGTTCTTC	CASKSRGGTSAYNEQFF	17	TRBD2	TRBJ2-1	TRBV2	.
TGTGCCAGCAGCCTAGCGGCCAGAGGATACAATGAGCAGTTCTTC	CASSLAARGYNEQFF	15	TRBD2	TRBJ2-1	TRBV28	.
TGTGCCACCAGCAGAGTTCGCGGGAGCTACGAGCAGTACTTC	CATSRVRGSYEQYF	14	TRBD2	TRBJ2-7	TRBV15	.
TGTGCCAGCAGCCCTGACAGGGCGTATGGCTACACCTTC	CASSPDRAYGYTF	13	TRBD1	TRBJ1-2	TRBV11-2	.
TGTGCCAGCAGCCCAAGGGCAAGGGGCGAGCAGTACTTC	CASSPRARGEQYF	13	.	TRBJ2-7	TRBV7-9	.
TGTGCCAGCAGCCTTTCGACAGGTTACGAGCAGTACTTC	CASSLSTGYEQYF	13	.	TRBJ2-7	TRBV11-1	.
TGTGCCAGCAGCGAACAGGGTACGTGGGGTTACAATGAGCAGTTCTTC	CASSEQGTWGYNEQFF	16	.	TRBJ2-1	TRBV14	once
TGTGCCTGGAGTGTGGTAGGACTCACCGGGGAGCTGTTTTTT	CAWSVVGLTGELFF	14	.	TRBJ2-2	TRBV30	.
TGTGCCAGTAGTACTAACCACCCGGGACAGGGGGGTCGGACTGAAGCTTTCTTT	CASSTNHPGQGGRTEAFF	18	TRBD1	TRBJ1-1	TRBV19	.
TGTGCTAGTGGTTTGGGACAGCTGAACACTGAAGCTTTCTTT	CASGLGQLNTEAFF	14	.	TRBJ1-1	TRBV12-5	few
TGTGCCAGCAACCGAGGGAGTAAGTACAATGAGCAGTTCTTC	CASNRGSKYNEQFF	14	.	TRBJ2-1	TRBV27	.
TGTGCCATAGACAGGGGGCAAGAGCAGTTCTTC	CAIDRGQEQFF	11	TRBD1	TRBJ2-1	TRBV6-6	.
TGCGCCAGCAGCCAAGAAGGGACAATCGATTCACCCCTCCACTTT	CASSQEGTIDSPLHF	15	.	TRBJ1-6	TRBV4-3	.
TGTGCCAGCAGTTTATCAGGGACAGGCCGCACTGAAGCTTTCTTT	CASSLSGTGRTEAFF	15	TRBD1	TRBJ1-1	TRBV28	.
TGCGCCAGCGTCCCGCTAGCGGGAGTTGGGACCGGGGAGCTGTTTTTT	CASVPLAGVGTGELFF	16	TRBD2	TRBJ2-2	TRBV5-1	.
TGTGCCAGCAGCTTAGATCGCGGGGGGGCCAGGCTCCCACAAGAGACCCAGTACTTC	CASSLDRGGARLPQETQYF	19	TRBD2	TRBJ2-5	TRBV11-2	.
TGTGCCAGCCGGCCGGGACTCTCGGGGGGCATATATTTT	CASRPGLSGGIYF	13	.	TRBJ1-3	TRBV6-5	.
TGTGCCAGCAGTTTAGGCACCCAAGAGACCCAGTACTTC	CASSLGTQETQYF	13	.	TRBJ2-5	TRBV28	.
TGTGCCAGCTCACGGGTAGATAGGGGTGAGCAGTTCTTC	CASSRVDRGEQFF	13	.	TRBJ2-1	TRBV18	.
TGTGCCAGCACCCACATACAGGCAAGCACAGATACGCAGTATTTT	CASTHIQASTDTQYF	15	.	TRBJ2-3	TRBV6-1	.
TGTGCCACCAGCCCTCTACTGAAGCGGACGGTTTATTCCTACAATGAGCAGTTCTTC	CATSPLLKRTVYSYNEQFF	19	.	TRBJ2-1	TRBV15	.
TGTGCCAGCAGCATCCTTGGGGGGGGATCCTACGAGCAGTACTTC	CASSILGGGSYEQYF	15	TRBD2	TRBJ2-7	TRBV7-9	.
TGTGCCAGTAGTATAGTCGGACAGGGGTACAACGAGCAGTACTTC	CASSIVGQGYNEQYF	15	TRBD1	TRBJ2-7	TRBV19	.
TGCGCCAGCAGCTTGTACTTCTACGAGCAGTACTTC	CASSLYFYEQYF	12	.	TRBJ2-7	TRBV5-1	.
TGCAGTGCTTATAAAGAGACCCAGTACTTC	CSAYKETQYF	10	.	TRBJ2-5	TRBV20-1	once
TGTGCCAGCAGCCAAGGTCGCGGGGTTTTGGGTGAAGCTTTCTTT	CASSQGRGVLGEAFF	15	.	TRBJ1-1	TRBV4-2	.
TGTGCCAGCCACTCCGGGTTTCAAGAGACCCAGTACTTC	CASHSGFQETQYF	13	.	TRBJ2-5	TRBV28	.
TGCGCCAGCAGCCAAGACAGGGTCATGGCGGAGACCCAGTACTTC	CASSQDRVMAETQYF	15	.	TRBJ2-5	TRBV4-3	.
TGCGCCTCATGGGGCGGGAGGGCCGCAGATACGCAGTATTTT	CASWGGRAADTQYF	14	TRBD2	TRBJ2-3	TRBV5-1	.
TGCGCCAGCAGCCAAGACAGGGGTGCTTTCTTT	CASSQDRGAFF	11	TRBD1	TRBJ1-1	TRBV5-1	few
TGTGCCAGCAGCTTAGCGAATACAGCGGTTTTCTACGAGCAGTACTTC	CASSLANTAVFYEQYF	16	.	TRBJ2-7	TRBV11-1	.
TGTGCCAGCAGCCTGAGGACAGGGCAGAACACTGAAGCTTTCTTT	CASSLRTGQNTEAFF	15	TRBD1	TRBJ1-1	TRBV28	.
TGTGCCAGCAGGTATTACAGGGATGAAAGCAATCAGCCCCAGCATTTT	CASRYYRDESNQPQHF	16	.	TRBJ1-5	TRBV6-6	.
TGTGCCAGCAGCGCGGGGATCGAGCAGTACTTC	CASSAGIEQYF	11	.	TRBJ2-7	TRBV7-2	.
TGTGCCAGCAGTTTGTTCGGGACAGGGGCCTACGAGCAGTACTTC	CASSLFGTGAYEQYF	15	TRBD1	TRBJ2-7	TRBV28	.
TGTGCCAGCGGATCACTAGCGGGAGGTTCTTCCTACAATGAGCAGTTCTTC	CASGSLAGGSSYNEQFF	17	TRBD2	TRBJ2-1	TRBV2	.
TGCGCCAGCAAGTCGAGAGGGGGCCTATTTCCGAGGCATGAGCAGTTCTTC	CASKSRGGLFPRHEQFF	17	TRBD1	TRBJ2-1	TRBV10-1	.
TGTGCCAGCAGCTTACAGGTAAGTCAGTTCTTC	CASSLQVSQFF	11	.	TRBJ2-1	TRBV7-2	.
TGTGCCAGCAGCGGGCTCGCTAGCGGGAGGATTTCCCATGAGCAGTTCTTC	CASSGLASGRISHEQFF	17	TRBD2	TRBJ2-1	TRBV28	once
TGTGCCAGCAGCTTGGATAGGGGCACCCCAACCACTAATGAAAAACTGTTTTTT	CASSLDRGTPTTNEKLFF	18	.	TRBJ1-4	TRBV5-4	.
TGTGCCAGTAGTCCCGCTAGTGGCGGGAGTTTATCAAATGAGCAGTTCTTC	CASSPASGGSLSNEQFF	17	TRBD2	TRBJ2-1	TRBV19	.
TGTGCCAGCAGCTCTAGAGGGACAGGGTTGGGAGGCTACACCTTC	CASSSRGTGLGGYTF	15	TRBD1	TRBJ1-2	TRBV7-2	.
TGTGCCAGCAGCCAAGAAGGGACAGGGGCACCCTACGAGCAGTACTTC	CASSQEGTGAPYEQYF	16	TRBD1	TRBJ2-7	TRBV4-2	.
TGTGCCAGCAGCCTGGGGACTAGCGGGAGCTTAGTTACCTACGAGCAGTACTTC	CASSLGTSGSLVTYEQYF	18	TRBD2	TRBJ2-7	TRBV5-4	once
TGTGCCAGCAGCCCTCTTGGACCCGGGACAGGGTATAATTCACCCCTCCACTTT	CASSPLGPGTGYNSPLHF	18	TRBD1	TRBJ1-6	TRBV6-4	.
TGCGCCAGCAGCCAAGACCGCGGGCCAGGCTACGAGCAGTACTTC	CASSQDRGPGYEQYF	15	.	TRBJ2-7	TRBV4-3	few
TGTGCCAGCTCCCATGGGCAGCGGGGTTACAATGAGCAGTTCTTC	CASSHGQRGYNEQFF	15	TRBD2	TRBJ2-1	TRBV18	.
TGTGCCAGCAGTTTTAGGGGGGGCACTGAAGCTTTCTTT	CASSFRGGTEAFF	13	.	TRBJ1-1	TRBV28	.
TGTGCCAGTAGTATCTGGGTGGGACAGAATAGCAATCAGCCCCAGCATTTT	CASSIWVGQNSNQPQHF	17	TRBD1	TRBJ1-5	TRBV19	once
TGCGCCAGCAGCCAATCCTTGGGGCGGGGGAATGGTTACAATGAGCAGTTCTTC	CASSQSLGRGNGYNEQFF	18	TRBD2	TRBJ2-1	TRBV4-3	.
TGTGCCACCAGCAGAGATCTGTCGACAGGGGCCTATGGCTACACCTTC	CATSRDLSTGAYGYTF	16	TRBD1	TRBJ1-2	TRBV15	once
TGTGCCTCCTGGACAGATTTCACAGATACGCAGTATTTT	CASWTDFTDTQYF	13	.	TRBJ2-3	TRBV30	.